Listed here are 29 T cell receptor beta chains from one sample, sequenced in a study of T cell repertoires in cytomegalovirus infection. TCRdb ran MiXCR on the reads and lists one entry per CDR3 protein. The table shows just under 300,000 distinct CDR3 sequences, with about 8.8% occurring only once. Sequencing was carried out using PBMCs. Every receptor here comes from a human donor in good health (CMV status not recorded). Some clones in this sample may be carry-over from other donors' samples.

This clonotype was recorded a few times. The gene calls are TRBV29-1 and TRBJ1-5; a weak D match, TRBD1 (5 bases). The V end lost 7 bases, the J end lost 0 bases, and 16 bases lay between the germline ends. In germline, CDR1 is SQVTM, CDR2 ANQGSEA. The CDR3 is 15 residues long. Here the CDR3 reads CSATGDGYSNQPQHF. In DNA form, the CDR3 reads TGCAGCGCAACCGGGGACGGTTATAGCAATCAGCCCCAGCATTTT.

The CDR3 bases are TGCAGTGCTAGAGATGGGACAGCTACTAACTATGGCTACACCTTC. Translating gives CSARDGTATNYGYTF. This sequence joins TRBV20-1 and TRBJ1-2; 7 bases align to TRBD1. With V trimmed by 0 bases and J by 0 bases, 4 bases remained unmatched. The CDR3 consists of 15 residues. CDR1 and CDR2 from the germline V gene are DFQATT and SNEGSKA (reference sequence).

There are many counts of this clonotype. The J gene is TRBJ2-7, the V gene TRBV28, with 9 nucleotides matching TRBD2. CDR3 length equals 15 residues. Germline assignment: CDR1 MDHEN and CDR2 SYDVKM. V shed 6 bases, J shed 2 bases, and the junction held 8 bases outside the gene matches. CDR3 coding DNA: TGTGCCAGCAGCGCACCGGGCGGGGGGGCCTACGAGCAGTACGTC. It specifies CASSAPGGGAYEQYV.

The chain employs TRBV20-1 and TRBJ2-1; 9 positions match TRBD2. V shed 1 base and J 3 bases; nucleotides not matched to a gene: 4. Per the germline V gene, CDR1 is DFQATT and CDR2 is SNEGSKA (reference sequence). CDR3 length: 15 amino acids. Here the CDR3 reads CSARGGGAGYNEQFF. In DNA, the CDR3 is TGCAGTGCTAGAGGCGGGGGGGCTGGCTACAATGAGCAGTTCTTC.

The table lists this clonotype with many counts. The V and J genes are TRBV11-1 and TRBJ2-1; TRBD2 might be the D (6 bases). The ends were cut back, 6 bases at V and 8 bases at J, with 23 bases in the middle. Germline CDR1 reads SGHAT; CDR2 reads FQDESV (reference sequence). The CDR3 has 16 residues. Here the CDR3 reads CASREGLTRYRHEQFF. DNA for the CDR3: TGTGCCAGCAGGGAAGGACTAACCAGGTATCGTCATGAGCAGTTCTTC.

Many counts were recorded for this clonotype. This chain uses TRBV5-1 with TRBJ2-3; 7 bases are shared with TRBD2. J gave up 5 bases and V 4 bases, and 4 bases lay outside the gene matches. The germline V gene has CDR1 SGHRS and CDR2 YFSETQ. The length of the CDR3 is 13 residues. The CDR3 coding sequence is TGCGCCAGCAGCCTCGGGGGGTTAGATACGCAGTATTTT. Protein sequence: CASSLGGLDTQYF.

This clonotype has ten or more counts. The CDR3 reads CASSYLGGSGSYEQYV. CDR3 DNA: TGTGCCAGCAGTTATTTAGGAGGCAGCGGCTCCTACGAGCAGTACGTC. V and J are TRBV6-2 or TRBV6-3 and TRBJ2-7; a weak D match, TRBD2 (5 bases). The CDR3 sequence is 16 residues long. Per the germline V gene, CDR1 is MNHEY and CDR2 is SVGEGT. Trimming took off 3 bases at V and 0 bases at J, with 15 bases between the two ends.

As for this clonotype: At one end the junction does not follow the germline gene, possibly because of a read error. The gene calls are TRBV3-1 and TRBJ1-5; maybe TRBD1 (6 bases). This CDR3 region has 14 residues. Germline V gives CDR1 LGHDT, CDR2 YNNKEL (reference sequence). Written as DNA, the CDR3 is TGTGTCAGCAGCCAAGTGGGGGGCTATCAGCCCCAGCATTTT. Translated, it gives CVSSQVGGYQPQHF. Combining the CDR3 with reference TRBV3-1 and TRBJ1-5 gives the whole variable domain DTAVSQTPKYLVTQMGNDKSIKCEQNLGHDTMYWYKQDSKKFLKIMFSYNNKELIINETVPNRFSPKSPDKAHLNLHINSLELGDSAVYFCVSSQVGGYQPQHFGDGTRLSIL.

There are many counts of this clonotype. V gene TRBV12-3 or TRBV12-4 combines with J gene TRBJ2-7; 11 bases are shared with TRBD2. The CDR3 has 15 residues. V shed 7 bases and J 6 bases; nucleotides not matched to a gene: 11. The CDR3, as DNA: TGTGCCAGCACCGGGACTAGCGGAGCGGTTGCCGAGCAGTACGTC. Translating gives CASTGTSGAVAEQYV.

This clonotype has ten or more counts. V usage is TRBV20-1 and J usage is TRBJ2-1; 11 bases are shared with TRBD2. The CDR3 contains 17 residues. After removal of 3 bases from V and 0 bases from J, the junction contained 7 bases not matched to a gene. Per the germline V gene, CDR1 is DFQATT and CDR2 is SNEGSKA (reference sequence). The CDR3 sequence is CSARASGGLLSYNEQFF. In DNA form, the CDR3 reads TGCAGTGCTAGGGCTAGCGGGGGGCTCCTCTCCTACAATGAGCAGTTCTTC.

This chain joins TRBV6-5 and TRBJ2-1, with 14 bases identical to TRBD2. Germline loops: CDR1 MNHEY, CDR2 SVGAGI. The CDR3 has 16 residues. Germline trimming cut 6 bases from V and 5 bases from J; bases unmatched to any gene: 6. DNA of the CDR3: TGTGCCAGCAGCACTCGACTAGCGGGGGGGGACAATGAGCAGTTCTTC. This codes for CASSTRLAGGDNEQFF.

This clonotype was counted ten times or more. This chain links TRBV10-3 with TRBJ1-5; a possible D gene is TRBD1 (6 bases). The germline V gene has CDR1 ENHRY and CDR2 SYGVKD. CDR3 length equals 13 residues. V lost 4 bases to trimming and J lost 7 bases, with 11 bases between them. The CDR3 sequence is CAISVDRTQPQHF. As DNA, the CDR3 is TGTGCCATCAGTGTGGACAGAACCCAGCCCCAGCATTTT.

This clonotype was observed many times. This chain connects TRBV20-1 to TRBJ2-2; D possibly uses TRBD1 or TRBD2 (5 bases each). The CDR3 runs to 13 residues. Trimming removed 6 bases from V and 3 bases from J, with 11 bases in between. The germline V gene has CDR1 DFQATT and CDR2 SNEGSKA (reference sequence). The chain's CDR3 is CSASGAYTGELFF. CDR3 DNA sequence: TGCAGTGCCTCCGGGGCCTACACCGGGGAGCTGTTTTTT.

This clonotype showed up just a few times. Possible read error: a much larger clone is one base away. The V call is TRBV27, the J call TRBJ2-1, with 7 bases lining up with TRBD2. Germline assignment: CDR1 MNHEY and CDR2 SMNVEV (reference sequence). The junction had 1 base not matched to a gene; V was cut back by 4 bases and J by 7 bases. This CDR3 contains 12 residues. The CDR3, as DNA: TGTGCCAGCAGTTACGGGGGGAATGAGCAGTTCTTC. Residues: CASSYGGNEQFF.

There are many counts of this clonotype. The chain employs TRBV4-3 and TRBJ2-3, with D perhaps being TRBD1 or TRBD2 (5 bases each). The germline V gene encodes CDR1 LGHNA and CDR2 YSLEER. CDR3 length equals 16 residues. V lost 3 bases, J lost 4 bases, and 17 bases lay in between. CDR3 nucleotides: TGCGCCAGCAGCCATTCAGGGACCCAGAGCTCAGATACGCAGTATTTT. Encoded protein: CASSHSGTQSSDTQYF.

This clonotype was observed a handful of times. This sequence joins TRBV12-3 or TRBV12-4 and TRBJ1-1; D call uncertain. The CDR3 totals 13 residues. The V and J ends lost 7 bases and 3 bases respectively, with 12 bases between them. The CDR3 DNA sequence: TGTGCCAGCACCCAATACAGCTACACTGAAGCTTTCTTT. Translation: CASTQYSYTEAFF.

This clonotype came up many times. V gene TRBV7-8 combines with J gene TRBJ2-7; 9 bases map to TRBD1. Germline values: CDR1 SGHVS, CDR2 FQNEAQ. The junction had 3 bases not matched to a gene; V was cut back by 4 bases and J by 11 bases. The CDR3 has 11 amino acids. CDR3 in amino acids: CASSSTGGKYF. The CDR3 DNA reads as TGTGCCAGCAGCTCAACAGGGGGCAAGTACTTC.

This clonotype was counted a few times. CDR3 residues: CASSFISYTGELFF. The CDR3 DNA follows: TGTGCCAGCAGTTTTATTAGCTACACCGGGGAGCTGTTTTTT. This chain joins TRBV28 and TRBJ2-2; D is uncertain. The V gene's germline CDR1 is MDHEN and CDR2 SYDVKM. CDR3 length: 14 residues. Trimming took 3 bases from V and 3 from J, leaving 8 bases between them.

CDR3 DNA sequence: TGTGCCAGCAGCTTCCTGGACTCCGCTAGCACCGGGGAGCTGTTTTTT. Translating gives CASSFLDSASTGELFF. The chain has TRBV7-6 and TRBJ2-2, with D possibly matching TRBD2 (5 bases). Germline V CDR1 and CDR2: SGHVS, FNYEAQ. This CDR3 is built from 16 residues. The V and J ends lost 3 bases and 4 bases respectively, with 15 bases between them.

This clonotype was seen repeatedly, ten times or more. The chain recombines TRBV7-2 with TRBJ2-7, with D perhaps TRBD1 (6 bases). V lost 0 bases and J lost 2, with 8 bases in between. The CDR3 totals 14 residues. Germline CDR1 and CDR2: SGHTA and FQGNSA. The CDR3 nucleotides read TGTGCCAGCAGCTTAGCGTGGGGGCCCTACGAGCAGTACTTC. Protein product: CASSLAWGPYEQYF.

This clonotype was counted at least ten times. The V call is TRBV7-2, the J call TRBJ1-1; D remains ambiguous. Germline V gene data show CDR1 as SGHTA and CDR2 as FQGNSA. The CDR3 runs 13 residues. V shed 5 bases and J shed 1 base, with 8 bases lying between them. The chain's CDR3 is CASSPHSNTEAFF. CDR3 nucleotide sequence: TGTGCCAGCAGCCCCCACTCGAACACTGAAGCTTTCTTT. Complete variable domain (other parts from reference TRBV7-2 and TRBJ1-1): GAGVSQSPSNKVTEKGKDVELRCDPISGHTALYWYRQSLGQGLEFLIYFQGNSAPDKSGLPSDRFSAERTGGSVSTLTIQRTQQEDSAVYLCASSPHSNTEAFFGQGTRLTVV.

This clonotype was found a few times. The V call is TRBV27, the J call TRBJ1-1; D uncertain. Trimming shortened V by 3 bases and J by 3 bases, and 8 bases separated the two germline ends. Germline V lookup: CDR1 MNHEY, CDR2 SMNVEV (reference sequence). The CDR3 loop spans 13 amino acids. The CDR3 sequence is CASSFLSYTEAFF. The CDR3 nucleotides read TGTGCCAGCAGTTTTCTCAGCTACACTGAAGCTTTCTTT.

This clonotype was found many times. The rearrangement uses TRBV20-1 and TRBJ1-5; D might be TRBD1 (6 bases). CDR3 length equals 14 residues. Germline V gene data show CDR1 as DFQATT and CDR2 as SNEGSKA (reference sequence). V lost 6 bases and J 7 bases, leaving 19 bases between the germline ends. This chain's CDR3 is CSAEGGGVVQPQHF. CDR3 in DNA: TGCAGTGCCGAGGGAGGGGGTGTGGTCCAGCCCCAGCATTTT.

This clonotype was detected only a few times. V usage is TRBV29-1 and J usage is TRBJ1-3; D gene ambiguous. The length of the CDR3 is 14 residues. Trimming cost V 0 bases and J 2 bases, with 8 bases left between them. Germline V gene sequence: CDR1 SQVTM, CDR2 ANQGSEA. The CDR3 reads CSVEDRKAGNTIYF. In DNA form, the CDR3 reads TGCAGCGTTGAAGATCGGAAAGCTGGAAACACCATATATTTT.

This clonotype was picked up a small number of times. The V call is TRBV5-1, the J call TRBJ2-1, with TRBD2 identical over 8 bases. Germline V gene lookup returns CDR1 SGHRS and CDR2 YFSETQ. The CDR3 sequence is 15 residues long. The ends lost 7 bases at V and 3 bases at J; junction bases unmatched: 9. CDR3: CASGTGGPLYNEQFF. DNA for the CDR3: TGCGCCAGCGGGACGGGGGGGCCTCTCTACAATGAGCAGTTCTTC.

There are many counts of this clonotype. V usage is TRBV29-1 and J usage is TRBJ2-5, with TRBD2 as a possible D gene (6 bases). This CDR3 is 12 amino acids long. V gave up 7 bases and J gave up 4 bases, with 13 bases separating them. Per germline, CDR1 SQVTM and CDR2 ANQGSEA. CDR3 sequence: CSGQRGIETQYF. The CDR3 nucleotides read TGCAGCGGTCAACGGGGGATAGAGACCCAGTACTTC.

This clonotype came up many times. This chain uses TRBV28 with TRBJ1-1; D is unclear. Germline lookup yields CDR1 MDHEN and CDR2 SYDVKM. The CDR3 totals 14 residues. The ends were cut back, 6 bases at V and 5 bases at J, with 16 bases in the middle. CDR3 nucleotides: TGTGCCAGCAGCTTCATCACCGGCGGTACTGAAGCTTTCTTT. It translates to CASSFITGGTEAFF.

This clonotype has ten or more counts. This chain connects TRBV7-9 to TRBJ2-5, with D hard to call. Germline loops: CDR1 SEHNR, CDR2 FQNEAQ (reference sequence). Trimming removed 3 bases at V and 3 bases at J, with 5 bases between. This CDR3 has 12 amino acids. DNA for the CDR3: TGTGCCAGCAGCTTGTACAAAGAGACCCAGTACTTC. It is translated as CASSLYKETQYF.

The rearrangement links TRBV20-1 to TRBJ1-3; D is possibly TRBD1 (5 bases). The germline V gene has CDR1 DFQATT and CDR2 SNEGSKA (reference sequence). This CDR3 comprises 16 residues. Trimming removed 5 bases at V and 2 bases at J, with 19 bases between. The CDR3 sequence is CSARRLGGSAGNTIYF. The CDR3 region has the DNA TGCAGTGCTCGCCGTCTCGGGGGTTCAGCTGGAAACACCATATATTTT.